The 17 T cell receptor beta chains reported below all come from one sample, sequenced in a study of blood T cell repertoires in COVID-19. TCRdb's copy holds only in-frame clones and misses some; the assay was immunoSEQ multiplex PCR. Among about 49,000 clones listed, approximately 85% were seen once. The sample was peripheral blood. The origin of the receptors is a woman in her fifties or sixties with acute or convalescent COVID-19.

The chain links TRBV18 to TRBJ1-3; no firm D call. V was clipped by 1 base and J by 0 bases, with 13 bases between them. Germline V lookup: CDR1 KGHSH, CDR2 LQKENI. This CDR3 spans 17 amino acids. The CDR3 loop is CASSPRQVQDSGNTIYF. DNA of the CDR3: TGTGCCAGCTCACCACGGCAGGTACAAGACTCTGGAAACACCATATATTTT. Using reference TRBV18 and TRBJ1-3 for the parts outside the CDR3, the full variable domain is NAGVMQNPRHLVRRRGQEARLRCSPMKGHSHVYWYRQLPEEGLKFMVYLQKENIIDESGMPKERFSAEFPKEGPSILRIQQVVRGDSAAYFCASSPRQVQDSGNTIYFGEGSWLTVV.

The rearrangement joins TRBV6-5 to TRBJ1-6; 8 bases map to TRBD1. With 6 bases clipped from V and 8 bases from J, the junction kept 9 bases outside the gene matches. The CDR3 runs 15 residues. Germline values: CDR1 MNHEY, CDR2 SVGAGI. The CDR3 loop is CASRNPGTGDSPLHF. As DNA, the CDR3 is TGTGCCAGCAGGAATCCCGGGACAGGAGATTCACCCCTCCACTTT.

CDR3 amino acids: CASSRPDSPLHF. As DNA, the CDR3 is TGTGCCAGCAGCCGCCCAGATTCACCCCTCCACTTT. The rearrangement links TRBV27 to TRBJ1-6, with no clear D. This CDR3 contains 12 residues. Germline-derived CDR1 and CDR2 are MNHEY and SMNVEV (reference sequence). V lost 6 bases and J 8 bases, leaving 8 bases between the germline ends.

Only a few counts were recorded for this clone. This chain joins TRBV5-1 and TRBJ2-3; 8 bases map to TRBD2. The V segment lost 4 bases and the J segment 4 bases; nucleotides outside the gene matches: 11. Germline V gene sequence: CDR1 SGHRS, CDR2 YFSETQ. The CDR3 length is 16 residues. CDR3: CASSQSGGREADTQYF. CDR3 sequence (DNA): TGCGCCAGCAGCCAATCGGGGGGGAGAGAAGCAGATACGCAGTATTTT. The full variable domain, its missing parts supplied by reference TRBV5-1 and TRBJ2-3, is KAGVTQTPRYLIKTRGQQVTLSCSPISGHRSVSWYQQTPGQGLQFLFEYFSETQRNKGNFPGRFSGRQFSNSRSEMNVSTLELGDSALYLCASSQSGGREADTQYFGPGTRLTVL.

CDR3 loop: CASSLQGSDYGYTF. The DNA for the CDR3 is TGTGCCAGCAGCTTACAGGGTTCGGACTATGGCTACACCTTC. V and J are TRBV7-2 and TRBJ1-2; a weak D match, TRBD1 (5 bases). CDR3 length: 14 amino acids. V was shortened by 2 bases and J by 3 bases, with 10 bases between the two germline ends. Germline-derived CDR1 and CDR2 are SGHTA and FQGNSA.

The chain is built from TRBV28 and TRBJ2-7; D perhaps matches TRBD2 (5 bases). The CDR3 is 13 amino acids. Germline CDR1 MDHEN, CDR2 SYDVKM. Trimming stripped 3 bases from V and 0 bases from J, with 6 bases between. DNA for the CDR3: TGTGCCAGCAGTTTCACTAGCTCCTACGAGCAGTACTTC. Translation: CASSFTSSYEQYF.

This rearrangement joins TRBV2 to TRBJ2-3, with D tentatively TRBD2 (5 bases). This CDR3 has 14 amino acids. V shed 6 bases and J shed 0 bases, with 10 bases lying between them. Germline CDR1 reads SNHLY; CDR2 reads FYNNEI. CDR3 sequence: CASRREYSTDTQYF. The CDR3 DNA reads TGTGCCAGCAGGAGGGAGTATAGCACAGATACGCAGTATTTT.

This chain connects TRBV19 to TRBJ1-6, with a tentative D call TRBD1 (6 bases). V was pared by 7 bases and J by 6 bases, with 16 bases between. CDR1 and CDR2 from the germline V gene are LNHDA and SQIVND (reference sequence). The length of the CDR3 is 15 residues. This CDR3 reads CASNQGFGVNSPLHF. DNA of the CDR3: TGTGCCAGTAACCAGGGGTTTGGGGTTAATTCACCCCTCCACTTT.

This chain links TRBV5-1 with TRBJ1-4; D may be TRBD1 (6 bases). Germline lookup yields CDR1 SGHRS and CDR2 YFSETQ. The V end lost 2 bases, the J end lost 8 bases, and 16 bases lay between the germline ends. CDR3 size: 15 residues. As DNA, the CDR3 is TGCGCCAGCAGCTTTAACAGGGTAGTGGGGGAAAAACTGTTTTTT. It is translated as CASSFNRVVGEKLFF.

This clone is medium-sized within its sample. The V call is TRBV3-1 (or the pseudogene TRBV3-2), the J call TRBJ1-3, with D maybe TRBD1 (5 bases). Germline V gene lookup returns CDR1 LGHDT and CDR2 YNNKEL (reference sequence). Trimming removed 4 bases from V and 1 base from J, with 11 bases in between. CDR3 length equals 15 residues. For the CDR3, the DNA is TGTGCCAGCAGCCCCTGGGGCTCATCTGGAAACACCATATATTTT. This codes for CASSPWGSSGNTIYF.

V and J are TRBV19 and TRBJ1-1; a weak D match, TRBD1 (5 bases). CDR1 is LNHDA and CDR2 is SQIVND in the germline V gene (reference sequence). This CDR3 has 16 residues. V lost 0 bases, J lost 5 bases, and 16 bases lay in between. DNA for the CDR3: TGTGCCAGTAGTATAGATGGGGTCAGGGTTGGTACTGAAGCTTTCTTT. Its translation is CASSIDGVRVGTEAFF.

This clone occurred once. This rearrangement joins TRBV5-1 to TRBJ1-4; TRBD1 matches 7 bases. This CDR3 spans 15 amino acids. The germline CDR1 and CDR2 sequences are SGHRS and YFSETQ. With 0 bases clipped from V and 8 bases from J, the junction kept 7 bases outside the gene matches. The CDR3 here is CASSLGQGRGEKLFF. In nucleotides, the CDR3 is TGCGCCAGCAGCTTGGGACAGGGTCGCGGGGAAAAACTGTTTTTT.

The rearrangement uses TRBV7-9 and TRBJ1-5, with D uncertain. This CDR3 spans 13 amino acids. CDR1 and CDR2 from the germline V gene are SEHNR and FQNEAQ (reference sequence). V lost 6 bases and J lost 3, with 9 bases in between. Here the CDR3 reads CASSRGPNQPQHF. Written as DNA, the CDR3 is TGTGCCAGCAGTCGGGGTCCCAATCAGCCCCAGCATTTT.

The V call is TRBV2, the J call TRBJ1-1; D is possibly TRBD1 (6 bases). The CDR3 consists of 13 residues. Looked up from germline, CDR1 is SNHLY and CDR2 is FYNNEI. V was pared by 7 bases and J by 3 bases, with 12 bases between. The CDR3 DNA follows: TGTGCCAGCAAGGGGGGGATGGACACTGAAGCTTTCTTT. Its translation: CASKGGMDTEAFF.

The chain joins TRBV5-1 to TRBJ2-7, with D tentatively TRBD2 (6 bases). The CDR3 loop spans 15 amino acids. The germline V gene has CDR1 SGHRS and CDR2 YFSETQ. Between the trimmed V and J ends, which lost 2 bases and 4 bases, there was a span of 16 bases. CDR3 sequence (DNA): TGCGCCAGCAGCTTTGGAGGGACCGCATCTTACGAGCAGTACTTC. It encodes CASSFGGTASYEQYF.

This chain links TRBV28 with TRBJ2-7; 9 bases agree with TRBD2. J gave up 2 bases and V 4 bases, and 6 bases lay outside the gene matches. This CDR3 is built from 15 residues. Germline V gene sequence: CDR1 MDHEN, CDR2 SYDVKM. In nucleotides, the CDR3 is TGTGCCAGCAGTTCGTCTAGCGGGGACGCCTACGAGCAGTACTTC. It specifies CASSSSSGDAYEQYF.

V usage is TRBV2 and J usage is TRBJ1-5; possible D gene TRBD1, 5 bases. There are 13 residues in the CDR3. Germline assignment: CDR1 SNHLY and CDR2 FYNNEI. Trimming shortened V by 8 bases and J by 3 bases, and 11 bases separated the two germline ends. The CDR3 bases are TGTGCCAGCCGTAGACAGACCAATCAGCCCCAGCATTTT. As protein: CASRRQTNQPQHF.